This record concerns one TCR beta chain sequence. Repertoires were generated with immunoSEQ multiplex PCR, while TCRdb's copy carries only in-frame clones and drops some. Of around 100,000 clones listed, approximately 90% were seen once; the top ten hold around 3.7%. The time point was: peripheral blood 6 weeks after treatment start. The CDR3 spans 14 residues. J gave up 2 bases and V 6 bases, and 2 bases lay outside the gene matches. Germline lookup yields CDR1 LNHDA and CDR2 SQIVND (reference sequence). The data were taken from a study of PD-L1 blockade in urothelial cancer. Turning to the study itself: Analysis of blood occurred 3 weeks (second dose) and 6 weeks after treatment start.

The source of this sequence is a man aged 55 to 69 with urothelial cancer. Sequencing used PBMCs, obtained around atezolizumab (anti-PD-L1) treatment. This rearrangement joins TRBV19 to TRBJ2-3, with 10 bases matching TRBD2. This CDR3 reads CASRTSGNTDTQYF. In DNA, the CDR3 is TGTGCCAGTAGAACTAGCGGGAACACAGATACGCAGTATTTT.